This TCR beta chain originates from a study of a mutant IDH1 vaccine in newly diagnosed glioma. A remark on this clone: Its antigen remains unidentified.

The time point was: week 11, during vaccination. Every vaccine dose comprised 300 ug of mutant IDH1 20-mer peptide plus topical imiquimod. Only in-frame clones appear in the TCRdb table, and some are missing; sequencing was by immunoSEQ multiplex PCR. The sample holds some 130,000 clones, roughly 78% seen once. This CDR3 has 12 amino acids. The V gene lost 3 bases and the J gene lost 3 bases, with 6 bases spanning the gap. Germline-derived CDR1 and CDR2 are ENHRY and SYGVKD. The source of this sequence is a man aged 40-49 years with glioma. The sample here was PBMCs, taken from a glioma patient whose treatment included an IDH1 peptide vaccine. The J gene is TRBJ2-7, the V gene TRBV10-3; D uncertain. CDR3 in DNA: TGTGCCATCAGTGACGTAGTCTACGAGCAGTACTTC. Residues: CAISDVVYEQYF.